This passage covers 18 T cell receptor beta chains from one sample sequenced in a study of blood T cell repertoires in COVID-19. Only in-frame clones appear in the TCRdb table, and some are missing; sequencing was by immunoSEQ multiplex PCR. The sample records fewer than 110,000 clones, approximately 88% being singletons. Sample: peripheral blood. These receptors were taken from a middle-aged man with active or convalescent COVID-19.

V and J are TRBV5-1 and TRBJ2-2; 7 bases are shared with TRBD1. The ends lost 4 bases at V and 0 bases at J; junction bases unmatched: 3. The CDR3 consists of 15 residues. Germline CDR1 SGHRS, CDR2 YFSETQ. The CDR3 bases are TGCGCCAGCAGCACCGGGACAGCGAACACCGGGGAGCTGTTTTTT. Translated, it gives CASSTGTANTGELFF.

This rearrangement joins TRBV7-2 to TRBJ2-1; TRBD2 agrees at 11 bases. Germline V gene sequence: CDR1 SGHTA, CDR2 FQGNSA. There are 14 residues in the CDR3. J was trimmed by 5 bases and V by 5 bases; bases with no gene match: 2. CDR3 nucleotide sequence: TGTGCCAGCAGCCCGGGACTAGCGGACAATGAGCAGTTCTTC. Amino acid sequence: CASSPGLADNEQFF.

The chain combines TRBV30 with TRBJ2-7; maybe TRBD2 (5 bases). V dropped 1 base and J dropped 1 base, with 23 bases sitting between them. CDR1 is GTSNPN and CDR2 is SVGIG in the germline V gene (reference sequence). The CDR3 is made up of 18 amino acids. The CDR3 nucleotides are TGTGCCTGGAGTGCCCCCAACCCTTTCGACTACTATTCCTACGAGCAGTACTTC. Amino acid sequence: CAWSAPNPFDYYSYEQYF.

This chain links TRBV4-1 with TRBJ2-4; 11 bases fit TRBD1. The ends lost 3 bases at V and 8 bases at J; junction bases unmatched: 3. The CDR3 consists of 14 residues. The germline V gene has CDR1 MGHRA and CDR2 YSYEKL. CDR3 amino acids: CASSHGQGADIQYF. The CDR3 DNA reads TGCGCCAGCAGCCACGGACAGGGGGCGGACATTCAGTACTTC.

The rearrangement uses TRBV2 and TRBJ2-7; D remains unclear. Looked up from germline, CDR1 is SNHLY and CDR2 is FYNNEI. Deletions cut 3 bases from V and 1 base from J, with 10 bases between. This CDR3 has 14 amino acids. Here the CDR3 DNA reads TGTGCCAGCAGTGACGTTCAACAATCCTACGAGCAGTACTTC. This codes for CASSDVQQSYEQYF.

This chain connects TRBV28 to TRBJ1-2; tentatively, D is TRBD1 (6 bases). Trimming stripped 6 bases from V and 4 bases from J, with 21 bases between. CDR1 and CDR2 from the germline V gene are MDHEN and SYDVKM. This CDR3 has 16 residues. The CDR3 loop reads CASRLTLGALSYGYTF. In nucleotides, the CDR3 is TGTGCCAGCAGACTCACTCTGGGGGCGTTAAGCTATGGCTACACCTTC.

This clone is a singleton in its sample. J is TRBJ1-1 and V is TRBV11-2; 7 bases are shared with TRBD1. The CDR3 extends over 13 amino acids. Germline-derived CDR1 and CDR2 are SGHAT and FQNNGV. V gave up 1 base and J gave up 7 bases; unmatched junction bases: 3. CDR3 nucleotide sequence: TGTGCCAGCAGCTTAGTGGGACAGCGTGAAGCTTTCTTT. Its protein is CASSLVGQREAFF.

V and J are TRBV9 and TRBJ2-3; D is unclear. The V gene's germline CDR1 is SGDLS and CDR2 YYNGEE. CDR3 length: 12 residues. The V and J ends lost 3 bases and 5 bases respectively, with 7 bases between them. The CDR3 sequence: CASSAIGDTQYF. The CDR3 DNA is TGTGCCAGCAGCGCAATCGGAGATACGCAGTATTTT.

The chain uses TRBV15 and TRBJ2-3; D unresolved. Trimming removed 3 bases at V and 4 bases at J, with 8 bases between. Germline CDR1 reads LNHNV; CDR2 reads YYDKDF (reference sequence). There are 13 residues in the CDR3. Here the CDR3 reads CATSSTQSDTQYF. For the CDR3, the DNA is TGTGCCACCAGCAGCACGCAGTCAGATACGCAGTATTTT.

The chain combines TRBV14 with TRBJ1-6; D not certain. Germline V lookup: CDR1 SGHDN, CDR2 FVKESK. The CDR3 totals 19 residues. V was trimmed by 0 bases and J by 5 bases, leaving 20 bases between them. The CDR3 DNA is TGTGCCAGCAGCCAAGAGGGGAGTTGGATTCCCGGGGATAATTCACCCCTCCACTTT. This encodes CASSQEGSWIPGDNSPLHF.

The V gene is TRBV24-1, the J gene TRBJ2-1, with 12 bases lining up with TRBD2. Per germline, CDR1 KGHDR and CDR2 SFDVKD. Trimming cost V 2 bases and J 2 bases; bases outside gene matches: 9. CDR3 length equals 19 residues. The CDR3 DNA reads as TGTGCCACCAGTGATTCCCTTGGACTAGCGGGGCTAACCTACAATGAGCAGTTCTTC. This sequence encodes CATSDSLGLAGLTYNEQFF.

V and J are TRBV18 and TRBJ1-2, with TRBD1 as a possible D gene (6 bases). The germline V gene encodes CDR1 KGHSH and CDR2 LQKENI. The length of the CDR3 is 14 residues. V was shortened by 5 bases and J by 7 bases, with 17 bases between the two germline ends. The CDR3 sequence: CASSERQESFGYTF. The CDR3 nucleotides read TGTGCCAGCTCAGAGAGACAGGAATCCTTTGGCTACACCTTC.

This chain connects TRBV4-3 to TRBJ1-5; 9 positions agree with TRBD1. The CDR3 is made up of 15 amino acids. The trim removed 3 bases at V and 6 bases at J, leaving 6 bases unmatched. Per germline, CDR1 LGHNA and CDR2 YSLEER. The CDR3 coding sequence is TGCGCCAGCAGCCAGGATACAGGGGGCGGTCAGCCCCAGCATTTT. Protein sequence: CASSQDTGGGQPQHF.

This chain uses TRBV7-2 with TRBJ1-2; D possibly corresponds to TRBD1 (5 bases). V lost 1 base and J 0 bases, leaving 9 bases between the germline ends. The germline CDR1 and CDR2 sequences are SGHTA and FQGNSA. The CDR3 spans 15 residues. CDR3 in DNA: TGTGCCAGCAGCTTAGGGACACATACTAACTATGGCTACACCTTC. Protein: CASSLGTHTNYGYTF.

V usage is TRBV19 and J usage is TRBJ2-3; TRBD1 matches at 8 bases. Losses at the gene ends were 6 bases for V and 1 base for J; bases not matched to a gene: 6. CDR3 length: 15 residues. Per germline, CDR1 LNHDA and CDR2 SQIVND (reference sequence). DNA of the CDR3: TGTGCCAGTAGACGGACAGGGTGGGGCACAGATACGCAGTATTTT. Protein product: CASRRTGWGTDTQYF.

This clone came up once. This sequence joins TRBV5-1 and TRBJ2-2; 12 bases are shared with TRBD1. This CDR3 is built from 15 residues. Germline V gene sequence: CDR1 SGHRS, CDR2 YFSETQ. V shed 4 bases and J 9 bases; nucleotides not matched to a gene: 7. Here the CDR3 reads CASSDGTGGFRELFF. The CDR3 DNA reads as TGCGCCAGCAGCGACGGGACAGGGGGCTTCCGGGAGCTGTTTTTT.

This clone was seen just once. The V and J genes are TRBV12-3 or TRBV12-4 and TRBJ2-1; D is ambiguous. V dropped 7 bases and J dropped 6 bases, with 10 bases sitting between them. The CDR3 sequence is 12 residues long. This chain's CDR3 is CASKNIRNEQFF. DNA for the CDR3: TGTGCCAGCAAAAACATACGCAATGAGCAGTTCTTC.

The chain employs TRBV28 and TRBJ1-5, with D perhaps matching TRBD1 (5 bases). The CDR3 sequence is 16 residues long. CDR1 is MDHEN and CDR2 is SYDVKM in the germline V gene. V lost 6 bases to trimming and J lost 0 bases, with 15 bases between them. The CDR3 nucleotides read TGTGCCAGCAGAGTTAGGGGAATTGATAGCAATCAGCCCCAGCATTTT. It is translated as CASRVRGIDSNQPQHF.